Following are 32 T cell receptor beta chains from one sample sequenced in a study of cytomegalovirus exposure and HLA in healthy donors (dated 2017 in TCRdb). Libraries were prepared through the immunoSEQ multiplex PCR assay. For the multiplex PCR, a mixture combining 60 forward primers for TCR Vbeta segments and 13 reverse primers for TCR Jbeta segments was used. TCRdb limited this immuneACCESS table to in-frame rearrangements with V and J called. A share of clones is missing; checked studies link under half to unresolved V genes, and the rest is unexplained. The sample yields roughly 120,000 clones; around 80% were counted once. The leading ten clones occupy 2.5% to 3.5% of the sample. Sequenced: PBMCs. The receptor set was obtained from a woman aged 18-30 years in good health and CMV-seropositive.

The chain links TRBV25-1 to TRBJ2-3; TRBD2 might be the D (6 bases). This CDR3 is 16 amino acids long. Germline V gene data show CDR1 as MGHDK and CDR2 as SYGVNS. V shed 1 base and J shed 5 bases, with 16 bases lying between them. The CDR3 DNA follows: TGTGCCAGCAGTGAATCGGCGGGGTGGGAAAGAGATACGCAGTATTTT. It translates to CASSESAGWERDTQYF.

The V call is TRBV14, the J call TRBJ1-1; D not resolved. The V gene's germline CDR1 is SGHDN and CDR2 FVKESK. V gave up 2 bases and J gave up 4 bases, with 17 bases separating them. The CDR3 is 16 amino acids. DNA of the CDR3: TGTGCCAGCAGCCAATATTATTCAGGCTTGCGCACTGAAGCTTTCTTT. This gives the protein CASSQYYSGLRTEAFF.

The gene calls are TRBV7-2 and TRBJ1-6, with D possibly matching TRBD1 (5 bases). The CDR3 sequence is 16 residues long. The germline V gene encodes CDR1 SGHTA and CDR2 FQGNSA. V lost 1 base, J lost 9 bases, and 16 bases lay in between. The CDR3 reads CASSLDPREGISPLHF. CDR3 DNA: TGTGCCAGCAGCTTAGACCCCAGGGAAGGGATTTCACCCCTCCACTTT.

The chain joins TRBV2 to TRBJ2-1, with TRBD2 identical over 10 bases. Per germline, CDR1 SNHLY and CDR2 FYNNEI. V gave up 7 bases and J gave up 9 bases; unmatched junction bases: 9. This CDR3 comprises 14 residues. The CDR3: CASTKTAGGSEQFF. The CDR3 DNA sequence: TGTGCCAGCACCAAGACAGCGGGGGGGTCTGAGCAGTTCTTC.

The chain has TRBV30 and TRBJ2-3; 9 bases agree with TRBD2. Germline V CDR1 and CDR2: GTSNPN, SVGIG (reference sequence). Trimming took 2 bases from V and 6 from J; bases not matched to a gene: 3. The CDR3 loop spans 13 amino acids. The CDR3 loop is CAWSFSGGDTQYF. The DNA for the CDR3 is TGTGCCTGGAGTTTCAGCGGGGGGGATACGCAGTATTTT.

V is TRBV9 and J is TRBJ2-4; 11 bases fit TRBD2. Trimming at V came to 3 bases and at J to 7 bases, leaving 9 bases not matched to a gene. Germline V gene sequence: CDR1 SGDLS, CDR2 YYNGEE. This CDR3 contains 16 residues. CDR3 DNA: TGTGCCAGCAGCGGGGGTAGCGGGGGGGCCGGGAACATTCAGTACTTC. It specifies CASSGGSGGAGNIQYF.

Only a few counts were recorded for this clone. J is TRBJ1-1 and V is TRBV7-9; D is unresolved. Germline loops: CDR1 SEHNR, CDR2 FQNEAQ (reference sequence). V lost 4 bases and J 0 bases, leaving 12 bases between the germline ends. CDR3 length: 15 residues. The CDR3 DNA sequence: TGTGCCAGCAGCTCCCGGGTTTTCATGAACACTGAAGCTTTCTTT. Protein sequence: CASSSRVFMNTEAFF.

This clone appeared a few times. This rearrangement joins TRBV30 to TRBJ1-1; 7 bases align to TRBD1. Per the germline V gene, CDR1 is GTSNPN and CDR2 is SVGIG (reference sequence). CDR3 length: 14 residues. V gave up 3 bases and J gave up 2 bases; unmatched junction bases: 6. The CDR3 bases are TGTGCCTGGAGGCAGGGGGACCACAACACTGAAGCTTTCTTT. It yields the protein CAWRQGDHNTEAFF. Variable domain in full (rest from reference TRBV30 and TRBJ1-1): SQTIHQWPATLVQPVGSPLSLECTVEGTSNPNLYWYRQAAGRGLQLLFYSVGIGQISSEVPQNLSASRPQDRQFILSSKKLLLSDSGFYLCAWRQGDHNTEAFFGQGTRLTVV.

The chain couples TRBV7-6 to TRBJ1-1; possibly TRBD1 for D (5 bases). This CDR3 contains 12 residues. CDR1 SGHVS and CDR2 FNYEAQ come from the germline V gene. The V and J ends lost 5 bases and 7 bases respectively, with 11 bases between them. Here the CDR3 DNA reads TGTGCCAGCAGCCCCTACGGGGGTGAAGCTTTCTTT. This sequence encodes CASSPYGGEAFF.

The chain combines TRBV19 with TRBJ2-7, with TRBD2 matching over 7 bases. This CDR3 contains 13 residues. Germline CDR1 and CDR2: LNHDA and SQIVND (reference sequence). V trimming: 3 bases; J trimming: 6 bases; junction bases outside the gene matches: 5. The DNA for the CDR3 is TGTGCCAGTAGTATGATGGGAGGGGCCGAGCAGTACTTC. Translation: CASSMMGGAEQYF.

V gene TRBV5-1 combines with J gene TRBJ2-5; 10 bases match TRBD1. Germline V gene sequence: CDR1 SGHRS, CDR2 YFSETQ. The CDR3 sequence is 17 residues long. V gave up 0 bases and J gave up 3 bases; unmatched junction bases: 8. The CDR3 DNA reads as TGCGCCAGCAGCTTGGCCGGGGACAGGGGTCCTAAAGAGACCCAGTACTTC. It specifies CASSLAGDRGPKETQYF. The complete variable domain, with remaining parts taken from reference TRBV5-1 and TRBJ2-5, reads KAGVTQTPRYLIKTRGQQVTLSCSPISGHRSVSWYQQTPGQGLQFLFEYFSETQRNKGNFPGRFSGRQFSNSRSEMNVSTLELGDSALYLCASSLAGDRGPKETQYFGPGTRLLVL.

The chain couples TRBV10-3 to TRBJ1-4, with TRBD1 matching 7 bases. V lost 4 bases, J lost 5 bases, and 4 bases stayed unmatched. CDR1 is ENHRY, CDR2 SYGVKD, per germline. The CDR3 runs 14 residues. Here the CDR3 reads CAISGDSRNEKLFF. The CDR3 DNA follows: TGTGCCATCAGTGGGGACAGCAGAAATGAAAAACTGTTTTTT.

The chain links TRBV6-5 to TRBJ1-1; 11 bases fit TRBD1. With V trimmed by 6 bases and J by 1 base, 4 bases remained unmatched. CDR3 length: 15 amino acids. From germline, CDR1 is MNHEY and CDR2 SVGAGI. CDR3 in DNA: TGTGCCAGCAGGTGGACAGGGGGCTGGAACACTGAAGCTTTCTTT. It translates to CASRWTGGWNTEAFF.

The chain links TRBV28 to TRBJ1-2, with 10 nucleotides matching TRBD1. V was pared by 7 bases and J by 4 bases, with 3 bases of the junction left unmatched. Germline V gene sequence: CDR1 MDHEN, CDR2 SYDVKM. The CDR3 loop spans 13 amino acids. CDR3 in amino acids: CASTRTGGYGYTF. As DNA, the CDR3 is TGTGCCAGCACCAGGACAGGGGGCTATGGCTACACCTTC.

The CDR3 DNA sequence: TGTGCCAGCAGCTTCATAGCGGGGGCCAAGGGATATACGCAGTATTTT. It codes for CASSFIAGAKGYTQYF. This sequence joins TRBV7-2 and TRBJ2-3, with 9 bases that match TRBD2. The germline V gene has CDR1 SGHTA and CDR2 FQGNSA. This CDR3 spans 16 amino acids. Trimming cost V 3 bases and J 7 bases; bases outside gene matches: 11. The full variable domain, with the rest looked up from reference TRBV7-2 and TRBJ2-3, is GAGVSQSPSNKVTEKGKDVELRCDPISGHTALYWYRQSLGQGLEFLIYFQGNSAPDKSGLPSDRFSAERTGGSVSTLTIQRTQQEDSAVYLCASSFIAGAKGYTQYFGPGTRLTVL.

This clone was counted only a few times. The rearrangement links TRBV6-5 to TRBJ2-5; tentative D call: TRBD2 (5 bases). Looked up from germline, CDR1 is MNHEY and CDR2 is SVGAGI. The V and J ends lost 5 bases and 2 bases respectively, with 12 bases between them. The CDR3 extends over 14 amino acids. The CDR3 nucleotides are TGTGCCAGCAGTGAACCGGGGAATCAAGAGACCCAGTACTTC. Protein product: CASSEPGNQETQYF.

The CDR3 sequence is CASSGTGLANEKLFF. CDR3 DNA sequence: TGTGCCTCCTCCGGGACAGGGCTTGCTAATGAAAAACTGTTTTTT. The chain is built from TRBV6-1 and TRBJ1-4, with 9 bases identical to TRBD1. Germline V gene data show CDR1 as MNHNS and CDR2 as SASEGT. V was pared by 11 bases and J by 3 bases, with 10 bases of the junction left unmatched. CDR3 length: 15 residues.

This chain joins TRBV6-5 and TRBJ2-7; 9 bases match TRBD1. This CDR3 has 14 residues. The V and J ends lost 8 bases and 3 bases, in that order; junction bases with no gene match: 8. Germline V lookup: CDR1 MNHEY, CDR2 SVGAGI. CDR3 sequence (DNA): TGTGCCAGCGGACAGGGGAGAGGCTACTACGAGCAGTACTTC. Protein product: CASGQGRGYYEQYF.

This sequence joins TRBV30 and TRBJ2-1; 7 nucleotides agree with TRBD2. The germline V gene has CDR1 GTSNPN and CDR2 SVGIG (reference sequence). The CDR3 contains 19 residues. Trimming took 4 bases from V and 0 from J; bases not matched to a gene: 18. The CDR3 loop is CAWIHGSSGTPRSYNEQFF. CDR3 sequence (DNA): TGTGCCTGGATTCATGGGTCTAGCGGAACCCCTCGCTCCTACAATGAGCAGTTCTTC.

The rearrangement uses TRBV4-1 and TRBJ2-1; 12 bases are shared with TRBD2. This CDR3 is 17 amino acids long. With 1 base clipped from V and 8 bases from J, the junction kept 9 bases outside the gene matches. In germline, CDR1 is MGHRA, CDR2 YSYEKL. The CDR3 loop reads CASSQAPSGGAVDEQFF. CDR3 DNA sequence: TGCGCCAGCAGCCAAGCCCCTAGCGGGGGGGCTGTGGATGAGCAGTTCTTC.

The rearrangement links TRBV14 to TRBJ1-1; 7 bases map to TRBD1. Germline V CDR1 and CDR2: SGHDN, FVKESK. V dropped 0 bases and J dropped 0; count of bases not matched to a gene: 4. The CDR3 covers 16 residues. The CDR3 region has the DNA TGTGCCAGCAGCCAAGATGGGGACAGCTTGAACACTGAAGCTTTCTTT. Translated: CASSQDGDSLNTEAFF.

This clone was seen a few times. The chain has TRBV6-1 and TRBJ1-5; a weak D match, TRBD1 (5 bases). Germline CDR1 reads MNHNS; CDR2 reads SASEGT. CDR3 length: 15 residues. Between the trimmed V and J ends, which lost 4 bases and 3 bases, there was a span of 13 bases. CDR3 in amino acids: CASSGPGGINQPQHF. The CDR3 coding sequence is TGTGCCAGCAGTGGGCCTGGGGGGATCAATCAGCCCCAGCATTTT.

This clone was recorded a few times. This chain uses TRBV18 with TRBJ2-5, with TRBD2 identical over 7 bases. CDR1 and CDR2 (germline): KGHSH, LQKENI. The V segment lost 3 bases and the J segment 2 bases; nucleotides outside the gene matches: 3. The CDR3 loop spans 14 amino acids. CDR3 sequence (DNA): TGTGCCAGCTCACCCCTAGCGGCACAAGAGACCCAGTACTTC. This encodes CASSPLAAQETQYF.

This chain links TRBV12-1 with TRBJ2-5; TRBD2, the table's D call, lacks a check against the DNA. TRBV12-1 is designated a pseudogene. The CDR3 is 19 amino acids. CDR3 sequence reads: CASSFHRLAGATYQETQYF. Written as DNA, the CDR3 is TGTGCCAGCAGCTTCCACCGACTAGCGGGGGCCACGTACCAAGAGACCCAGTACTTC.

This clone was seen a few times. The CDR3 DNA sequence: TGTGCCAGCAGGCTACAGGGGGCGCGAGACGAGCAGTACTTC. As protein: CASRLQGARDEQYF. The chain links TRBV6-6 to TRBJ2-7, with 9 bases that match TRBD1. The CDR3 is 14 amino acids. The ends lost 6 bases at V and 5 bases at J; junction bases unmatched: 8. Looked up from germline, CDR1 is MNHNY and CDR2 is SVGAGI (reference sequence).

The genes are TRBV10-3 and TRBJ1-2; TRBD1 might be the D (5 bases). The CDR3 is 14 residues long. V was shortened by 7 bases and J by 3 bases, with 15 bases between the two germline ends. The germline gives CDR1 ENHRY, CDR2 SYGVKD. The CDR3 spells CAITPGGSDYGYTF. Here the CDR3 DNA reads TGTGCCATCACCCCGGGGGGGTCGGACTATGGCTACACCTTC.

This rearrangement joins TRBV6-1 to TRBJ2-4; D is perhaps TRBD1 (6 bases). Trimming cost V 4 bases and J 1 base, with 11 bases left between them. Germline V CDR1 and CDR2: MNHNS, SASEGT. The CDR3 contains 15 residues. CDR3 nucleotide sequence: TGTGCCAGCAGTGTGGGACATTCCGCCAAAAACATTCAGTACTTC. Residues: CASSVGHSAKNIQYF.

The chain links TRBV19 to TRBJ1-5, with a tentative D call TRBD1 (5 bases). The CDR3 is 17 amino acids. The germline V gene has CDR1 LNHDA and CDR2 SQIVND (reference sequence). Trimming shortened V by 5 bases and J by 0 bases, and 17 bases separated the two germline ends. The CDR3 sequence is CASSPVGRGGSNQPQHF. CDR3 bases: TGTGCCAGTAGTCCCGTGGGACGGGGGGGTAGCAATCAGCCCCAGCATTTT.

As regards this clone: One end of the junction varies from germline; a read error may be responsible. J is TRBJ2-5 and V is TRBV7-7; 9 bases are a match to TRBD1. This CDR3 has 14 amino acids. Per germline, CDR1 SSHAT and CDR2 FNYEAQ (reference sequence). The CDR3 region has the DNA TGTGCTAGCAGCCGAGACAGGGGGGAAGAGACCCAGTACTTC. Encoded protein: CASSRDRGEETQYF.

The chain links TRBV6-1 to TRBJ1-2; 7 bases fit TRBD1. J lost 7 bases, V lost 6 bases, and 8 bases had no gene match. This CDR3 contains 13 residues. CDR1 and CDR2 (germline): MNHNS, SASEGT. CDR3 nucleotide sequence: TGTGCCAGCAGCTCAGACAGGGACGGTGGCTACACCTTC. Protein product: CASSSDRDGGYTF.

On this clone: Sequence at one end of the junction differs from germline and may be a read error. This chain joins TRBV7-9 and TRBJ2-3; the D is unclear. From germline, CDR1 is SEHNR and CDR2 FQNEAQ (reference sequence). The length of the CDR3 is 12 residues. The CDR3 loop is CSSSFGTDTQYF. DNA of the CDR3: TGTTCCAGCAGCTTCGGCACAGATACGCAGTATTTT.

The V and J genes are TRBV6-1 and TRBJ2-5, with 7 bases identical to TRBD2. CDR3 length: 15 residues. Germline V CDR1 and CDR2: MNHNS, SASEGT. V was pared by 3 bases and J by 1 base, with 5 bases of the junction left unmatched. The CDR3 spells CASSDLLALQETQYF. The CDR3 DNA reads TGTGCCAGCAGTGACCTACTAGCGCTCCAAGAGACCCAGTACTTC.